This TCR beta chain was obtained from a study of spatial heterogeneity in lung cancer. Study overall: Sequencing was performed on follow-up PBMC samples when available, collected at a median of approximately 26 months after resection. Study findings and constraints: Compared with follow-up, resection was when ubiquitous expanded tumor TCRs appeared in blood more.

The time point denotes: blood at routine non-recurrence follow-up after resection. Individually, TCR cDNA molecules were each labelled with a unique molecular identifier. Each CDR3 protein gets one entry after TCRdb re-called the 5' RACE reads with MiXCR. The data contain over 95,000 distinct CDR3 sequences, more than 10% of them singletons. Germline V gene lookup returns CDR1 LGHDT and CDR2 YNNKEL (reference sequence). The CDR3 is 16 amino acids. Trimming stripped 1 base from V and 0 bases from J, with 9 bases between. Notes on this clonotype: Its target is not known.

The rearrangement joins TRBV3-1 to TRBJ1-4; D uncertain. The clonotype originates from a female donor with early-stage non-small cell lung cancer. The sample in question was PBMCs, obtained at follow-up. In DNA, the CDR3 is TGTGCCAGCAGCCAAGGTACGGGTGCAACTAATGAAAAACTGTTTTTT. This encodes CASSQGTGATNEKLFF. Filled out from reference TRBV3-1 and TRBJ1-4, the complete variable domain reads DTAVSQTPKYLVTQMGNDKSIKCEQNLGHDTMYWYKQDSKKFLKIMFSYNNKELIINETVPNRFSPKSPDKAHLNLHINSLELGDSAVYFCASSQGTGATNEKLFFGSGTQLSVL.